The clone carrying this TCR beta chain was recorded a few times. Its antigen is undetermined. This sample is drawn from a study of regulatory dendritic cells for organ transplantation. Study-level points and caveats: Memory T cells were less diverse than naive, with memory CD8+ most oligoclonal.

The CDR3 is 17 residues long. J was trimmed by 4 bases and V by 3 bases; bases with no gene match: 15. The germline CDR1 and CDR2 sequences are SGDLS and YYNGEE. Only in-frame clones appear in the TCRdb table, and some are missing; sequencing was by immunoSEQ multiplex PCR. The sample records 4,000 to 5,000 clones, 60% being singletons. Sorted T cells were CFSE-labeled and cultured approximately five days with allogeneic regulatory or mature dendritic cells at 1:10. CD4+ or CD8+ T cells were sorted as naive CD45RA+ or memory CD45RO+. Sequenced material: memory CD8+ T cells from blood cultured with regulatory dendritic cells. Specified subset: CD45RO+ memory T cells. The sequence came from a human donor in good health. V gene TRBV9 combines with J gene TRBJ2-7; 8 bases map to TRBD1. CDR3 loop: CASSAAPSQGASYEQYF. CDR3 nucleotide sequence: TGTGCCAGCAGCGCTGCTCCCAGTCAGGGGGCCTCATACGAGCAGTACTTC.